This is a list of T cell receptor beta chains from one sample in a study of shared clonotypes between healthy human individuals. Profiling relied on immunoSEQ multiplex PCR, and the TCRdb table lists in-frame clones only, not all of them. The profile shows about 1,800,000 clones, over 85% of them singletons. Source material: naive CD8+ T cells sorted from blood. The receptor set was obtained from a man younger than 30 in good health. Both conserved end residues are part of each CDR3. A D gene is named only where the DNA matches it firmly.

TRBV5-1,-,13,TRBJ1-1,CASSNEMNTEAFF
TRBV6-5,-,14,TRBJ1-5,CASSYSKGGQPQHF
TRBV4-1,-,15,TRBJ2-7,CASSQGGGGHYEQYF
TRBV5-1,-,16,TRBJ2-1,CASSFMGELPYNEQFF
TRBV5-5,TRBD2,17,TRBJ2-1,CASSLELLAGGYNEQFF
TRBV6-5,-,13,TRBJ2-7,CASSYRQGNEQYF
TRBV7-2,-,17,TRBJ2-3,CASSLGPVVTSTDTQYF
TRBV10-3,-,13,TRBJ2-2,CATSIAGSGELFF
TRBV11-2,-,16,TRBJ2-3,CASSPLAGPSTDTQYF
TRBV29-1,-,12,TRBJ1-3,CSVEAGGNTIYF
TRBV7-2,-,15,TRBJ1-5,CASSPELYSNQPQHF
TRBV6-6,-,13,TRBJ2-1,CASSYVRTQSQFF
TRBV7-8,TRBD1,15,TRBJ1-5,CASSLGETGNQPQHF
TRBV10-3,-,17,TRBJ2-2,CAISEYDSAANTGELFF
TRBV19,-,16,TRBJ1-1,CASSIWGAAQNTEAFF
TRBV9,TRBD1,13,TRBJ1-2,CASSGGQGGGYTF
TRBV29-1,TRBD2,18,TRBJ2-3,CSGRASGGAHLVADTQYF
TRBV28,TRBD1,16,TRBJ1-6,CASSLFVGQGSSPLHF
TRBV9,-,14,TRBJ1-2,CASSDSGGSYGYTF
TRBV11-2,-,18,TRBJ2-2,CASSFAPGAGANTGELFF
TRBV27,-,15,TRBJ2-1,CASSLSSSSYNEQFF
TRBV4-3,TRBD2,15,TRBJ2-1,CASSQFLAGGNEQFF
TRBV6-5,-,16,TRBJ2-1,CASSSIGLGEENEQFF
TRBV6-5,-,14,TRBJ2-7,CASSYVGGDYEQYF
TRBV4-3,-,14,TRBJ1-5,CASSQRQDNQPQHF
TRBV28,-,17,TRBJ2-7,CASSLERGGQLNYEQYF